In this sample, the clone carrying this TCR beta chain turned up a few times. Its antigen is still unknown. Sequencing targeted expressed TCRB transcripts, as all isolated RNA had been reverse transcribed. The protocol was immunoSEQ multiplex PCR, while the TCRdb copy is restricted to in-frame clones and leaves out a portion. The data contain under 800,000 clones, around 15% of them singletons. Germline loops: CDR1 SEHNR, CDR2 FQNEAQ (reference sequence). This CDR3 has 18 residues. V lost 5 bases to trimming and J lost 2 bases; unmatched junction nucleotides: 15. The data stem from a study of beta chain features in type 1 diabetes. Each sorted fraction was over 98% pure. The study's findings and limits: A closer apparent resemblance between naive, central memory and Treg TCRB repertoires was seen in patients than in healthy donors.

Sequences were obtained from naive CD4+ T cells from blood. This receptor was obtained from a man in his late teens or twenties in good health. This rearrangement joins TRBV7-9 to TRBJ2-3; TRBD2 matches 8 bases. This CDR3 is CASSPLSSAGGHTDTQYF. The DNA for the CDR3 is TGTGCCAGCAGCCCCCTTTCATCGGCGGGAGGACACACAGATACGCAGTATTTT.